This T cell receptor (beta chain) was retrieved from a study of blood T cell repertoires in COVID-19. On the study more broadly: Acute-phase and convalescent COVID-19 samples originated in the United States, Italy and Spain. PBMCs, B-cell-depleted T cells, or T cells provided the cDNA or gDNA that made up the material.

Original processing notes: Amplification from reference gene primers served as the basis for estimated nucleated cell counts. The repertoire was sequenced with immunoSEQ multiplex PCR; TCRdb's copy has only in-frame clones and lacks some. V and J calls and clone size are those listed in that table; D and trimming were worked out from the DNA. The sample contains some 99,000 clones, about 85% of which appear only once. Trimming left V 1 base short and J 7 bases short, with 7 bases between. Germline V gene data show CDR1 as SEHNR and CDR2 as FQNEAQ (reference sequence). CDR3 length: 12 residues. V and J are TRBV7-9 and TRBJ2-5; TRBD2 is a possible D gene (5 bases). The TCR sequence derives from a man aged 70 or older with acute or convalescent COVID-19. Sequencing was done on a sample of peripheral blood. The CDR3 coding sequence is TGTGCCAGCAGCTTAGTCGGAGGGACCCAGTACTTC. Residues: CASSLVGGTQYF.